These 4 T cell receptor beta chains share one sample of origin, sequenced in a study of T cells in localized non-small cell lung cancer. TCRdb keeps only in-frame clones here, not all; method: immunoSEQ multiplex PCR. The sample has about 24,000 clones, approximately 88% seen once. The sample in question was peripheral blood mononuclear cells, obtained before any cancer treatment. The receptors were sampled from a woman aged 40-75 years with stage III lung adenocarcinoma.

The CDR3 is CASSFDRGHTEAFF. For the CDR3, the DNA is TGCGCCAGCAGCTTTGACAGGGGGCACACTGAAGCTTTCTTT. The chain employs TRBV5-1 and TRBJ1-1; 10 bases align to TRBD1. The V gene end was trimmed by 2 bases and the J gene end by 3 bases; junction bases not matched to a gene: 1. Germline loops: CDR1 SGHRS, CDR2 YFSETQ. The CDR3 contains 14 residues.

The chain employs TRBV19 and TRBJ1-2; tentative D call: TRBD1 (5 bases). Trimming cost V 6 bases and J 0 bases, with 8 bases left between them. Germline loops: CDR1 LNHDA, CDR2 SQIVND (reference sequence). This CDR3 contains 13 residues. The DNA of the CDR3 is TGTGCCAGTAGGGGACTGGCTAACTATGGCTACACCTTC. Translated: CASRGLANYGYTF.

Concerning this clone itself: This same CDR3 is encoded by further DNA sequences in the sample. The rearrangement joins TRBV30 to TRBJ1-4; D gene ambiguous. V lost 1 base and J lost 8, with 17 bases in between. Germline V lookup: CDR1 GTSNPN, CDR2 SVGIG (reference sequence). The CDR3 has 15 amino acids. The CDR3 here is CAWSAPLAPGEKLFF. The CDR3, as DNA: TGTGCCTGGAGTGCACCCCTCGCGCCGGGGGAAAAACTGTTTTTT.

The chain links TRBV2 to TRBJ1-1; no clear D. CDR3 length equals 13 residues. V lost 5 bases to trimming and J lost 1 base, with 8 bases between them. Germline V CDR1 and CDR2: SNHLY, FYNNEI. The CDR3 loop reads CASSTERNTEAFF. The CDR3 nucleotides read TGTGCCAGCAGTACCGAACGGAACACTGAAGCTTTCTTT. Full variable domain (remainder filled in from reference TRBV2 and TRBJ1-1): EPEVTQTPSHQVTQMGQEVILRCVPISNHLYFYWYRQILGQKVEFLVSFYNNEISEKSEIFDDQFSVERPDGSNFTLKIRSTKLEDSAMYFCASSTERNTEAFFGQGTRLTVV.